The 2 T cell receptor beta chains listed next were all sequenced from one sample in a study of blood T cell repertoires in COVID-19. Assay: immunoSEQ multiplex PCR; the TCRdb copy retains only in-frame clones and omits some. The sample gives around 52,000 clones, around 82% of which show up once; under 8.5% is in the top ten. The sequenced sample was peripheral blood. The receptor set was obtained from a woman aged 80 or over with acute or convalescent COVID-19.

In its sample, this clone was seen once. The chain combines TRBV11-2 with TRBJ2-1; TRBD1 matches at 11 bases. Germline lookup yields CDR1 SGHAT and CDR2 FQNNGV. J was trimmed by 16 bases and V by 5 bases; bases with no gene match: 7. The CDR3 has 12 residues. CDR3 DNA sequence: TGTGCCAGCAGCCTCGGTGGACAGGGGGCCTTCTTC. Protein product: CASSLGGQGAFF. Together with reference TRBV11-2 and TRBJ2-1, the CDR3 gives the full variable domain: EAGVAQSPRYKIIEKRQSVAFWCNPISGHATLYWYQQILGQGPKLLIQFQNNGVVDDSQLPKDRFSAERLKGVDSTLKIQPAKLEDSAVYLCASSLGGQGAFFGPGTRLTVL.

The chain links TRBV6-6 to TRBJ1-1; 7 bases are shared with TRBD1. The V and J ends lost 4 bases and 4 bases, in that order; junction bases with no gene match: 9. The CDR3 has 15 amino acids. Germline V lookup: CDR1 MNHNY, CDR2 SVGAGI (reference sequence). CDR3: CASSWNRGRSTEAFF. CDR3 nucleotides: TGTGCCAGCAGTTGGAACAGGGGACGGAGCACTGAAGCTTTCTTT.